This passage covers 21 T cell receptor beta chains from one sample sequenced in a study of cytomegalovirus exposure and HLA in healthy donors. Primers for the PCR totalled 60 Vbeta and 13 Jbeta. The data were produced by immunoSEQ multiplex PCR, yet TCRdb's version contains in-frame clones alone and is incomplete. The repertoire holds 150,000 to 200,000 clones, with around 80% as singletons. Sample: PBMCs. These receptors all come from a woman aged 30 to 39 in good health and CMV-seropositive.

With respect to this clone: This sample includes further DNA sequences coding for the same CDR3. The CDR3 DNA follows: TGTGCCAGCAGCGTCGGGACTAGCGGGAGCTACGAGCAGTACTTC. Residues: CASSVGTSGSYEQYF. The gene calls are TRBV9 and TRBJ2-7; TRBD2 agrees at 14 bases. This CDR3 has 15 residues. Germline V lookup: CDR1 SGDLS, CDR2 YYNGEE. The J segment lost 3 bases and the V segment lost 2 bases, leaving 1 base of the junction unmatched.

Worth noting for this clone: The junction differs from germline at one of its ends, possibly a read error. DNA of the CDR3: TGTGCCAGTAGTATACAGGGTGTGGGCGAGCAGCACTTC. Translated, it gives CASSIQGVGEQHF. The chain is built from TRBV19 and TRBJ2-7, with a possible D match to TRBD1 (5 bases). The CDR3 runs 13 residues. In germline, CDR1 is LNHDA, CDR2 SQIVND (reference sequence).

The V gene is TRBV4-3, the J gene TRBJ2-3; D gene uncertain. CDR1 and CDR2 from the germline V gene are LGHNA and YSLEER. The V and J ends lost 0 bases and 5 bases respectively, with 6 bases between them. This CDR3 comprises 13 residues. CDR3 sequence (DNA): TGCGCCAGCAGCCAAGAAGACAAAGATACGCAGTATTTT. Protein: CASSQEDKDTQYF.

The rearrangement uses TRBV11-2 and TRBJ2-1; 9 bases are a match to TRBD1. CDR1 SGHAT and CDR2 FQNNGV come from the germline V gene. V gave up 1 base and J gave up 6 bases; unmatched junction bases: 10. The CDR3 is 17 amino acids. The CDR3 spells CASSLVVQGAVGNEQFF. Written as DNA, the CDR3 is TGTGCCAGCAGCTTAGTGGTACAGGGGGCTGTAGGCAATGAGCAGTTCTTC.

V is TRBV5-1 and J is TRBJ1-4, with D possibly matching TRBD1 (5 bases). The CDR3 runs to 18 residues. Germline CDR1 reads SGHRS; CDR2 reads YFSETQ. Trimming pared 2 bases from V and 0 bases from J, leaving 17 bases between. The CDR3: CASSFGISGGATNEKLFF. In DNA form, the CDR3 reads TGCGCCAGCAGCTTTGGGATATCCGGGGGTGCAACTAATGAAAAACTGTTTTTT.

Only a few counts were recorded for this clone. The chain recombines TRBV2 with TRBJ2-7, with TRBD1 matching over 9 bases. The CDR3 totals 14 residues. Germline assignment: CDR1 SNHLY and CDR2 FYNNEI. The V and J ends lost 6 bases and 2 bases, in that order; junction bases with no gene match: 5. CDR3 residues: CASRSDRGTYEQYF. The DNA of the CDR3 is TGTGCCAGCAGGTCGGACAGGGGTACCTACGAGCAGTACTTC.

This clone has more than one count but fewer than ten. The chain recombines TRBV25-1 with TRBJ2-7; no clear D gene. CDR3 length: 13 residues. Germline V lookup: CDR1 MGHDK, CDR2 SYGVNS. Trimming left V 6 bases short and J 2 bases short, with 11 bases between. CDR3 residues: CASSDLGAYEQYF. The CDR3 coding sequence is TGTGCCAGCAGCGACCTAGGAGCCTACGAGCAGTACTTC.

This rearrangement joins TRBV7-9 to TRBJ1-1; TRBD1 is a possible D gene (6 bases). This CDR3 has 14 amino acids. Germline V gives CDR1 SEHNR, CDR2 FQNEAQ (reference sequence). With 10 bases removed from V and 3 bases from J, the gap between germline ends came to 18 bases. The CDR3, as DNA: TGTGCCATCCAGGGCAGGGGAGGGCACACTGAAGCTTTCTTT. Its protein product is CAIQGRGGHTEAFF.

The V and J genes are TRBV10-3 and TRBJ1-5; 9 nucleotides line up with TRBD1. The J segment lost 6 bases and the V segment lost 0 bases, leaving 6 bases of the junction unmatched. CDR1 and CDR2 (germline): ENHRY, SYGVKD. CDR3 length: 16 residues. CDR3 residues: CAISESDRGDGQPQHF. Written as DNA, the CDR3 is TGTGCCATCAGTGAGTCCGACAGGGGGGACGGTCAGCCCCAGCATTTT.

This clone has just one count. The chain carries TRBV29-1 and TRBJ2-3; 8 positions match TRBD1. With 7 bases clipped from V and 6 bases from J, the junction kept 9 bases outside the gene matches. The CDR3 has 13 amino acids. From germline, CDR1 is SQVTM and CDR2 ANQGSEA. The DNA of the CDR3 is TGCAGCGCCAAAGGCAGGGGGCGTGATACGCAGTATTTT. Its translation is CSAKGRGRDTQYF.

The gene calls are TRBV6-5 and TRBJ1-1, with no clear D. This CDR3 spans 14 amino acids. V lost 6 bases, J lost 1 base, and 12 bases lay in between. CDR1 MNHEY and CDR2 SVGAGI come from the germline V gene. The DNA of the CDR3 is TGTGCCAGCAGCCGAAACAGTCGGAACACTGAAGCTTTCTTT. Translated, it gives CASSRNSRNTEAFF.

The rearrangement links TRBV11-2 to TRBJ2-7, with D perhaps matching TRBD1 (6 bases). This CDR3 comprises 13 residues. Trimming took 7 bases from V and 4 from J, leaving 14 bases between them. The germline CDR1 and CDR2 sequences are SGHAT and FQNNGV. Here the CDR3 DNA reads TGTGCCAGCACCGACAGGTCGAAATACGAGCAGTACTTC. Its protein product is CASTDRSKYEQYF.

This clone came up a few times. The rearrangement joins TRBV10-2 to TRBJ2-5; D is possibly TRBD2 (6 bases). This CDR3 is built from 13 residues. V lost 8 bases and J lost 3, with 13 bases in between. From germline, CDR1 is WSHSY and CDR2 SAAADI. Written as DNA, the CDR3 is TGCGCCAGCTGCTCACTAGCCGAAGAGACCCAGTACTTC. Its protein is CASCSLAEETQYF.

The J gene is TRBJ2-1, the V gene TRBV5-1, with D perhaps matching TRBD2 (5 bases). V was pared by 0 bases and J by 6 bases, with 16 bases between. The CDR3 spans 16 residues. CDR1 SGHRS and CDR2 YFSETQ come from the germline V gene. This chain's CDR3 is CASSLASGEGGNEQFF. CDR3 DNA: TGCGCCAGCAGCTTGGCATCTGGGGAAGGAGGCAATGAGCAGTTCTTC.

The V gene is TRBV10-1, the J gene TRBJ2-3, with 14 bases fitting TRBD2. Germline V gene sequence: CDR1 WNHNN, CDR2 SYGVQD (reference sequence). The junction had 5 bases not matched to a gene; V was cut back by 2 bases and J by 7 bases. The CDR3 runs to 16 residues. This CDR3 reads CASSERLAGGPNTQYF. CDR3 coding DNA: TGCGCCAGCAGTGAGCGACTAGCGGGGGGGCCCAATACGCAGTATTTT.

The V and J genes are TRBV19 and TRBJ1-5, with 7 bases lining up with TRBD1. The CDR3 consists of 15 residues. The trim removed 9 bases at V and 0 bases at J, leaving 8 bases unmatched. CDR1 is LNHDA and CDR2 is SQIVND in the germline V gene (reference sequence). The CDR3 spells CASDPGQYSNQPQHF. CDR3 DNA sequence: TGTGCCAGCGACCCGGGACAGTATAGCAATCAGCCCCAGCATTTT.

The rearrangement links TRBV2 to TRBJ1-5; possible D gene TRBD1, 5 bases. The CDR3 has 12 amino acids. With 8 bases removed from V and 6 bases from J, the gap between germline ends came to 11 bases. Germline CDR1 and CDR2: SNHLY and FYNNEI. CDR3 in amino acids: CASGDRIQPQHF. In DNA form, the CDR3 reads TGTGCCAGCGGAGACAGAATTCAGCCCCAGCATTTT.

This chain uses TRBV19 with TRBJ2-3; possibly TRBD2 for D (6 bases). This CDR3 has 15 residues. Germline CDR1 LNHDA, CDR2 SQIVND (reference sequence). Between the trimmed V and J ends, which lost 0 bases and 8 bases, there was a span of 15 bases. The CDR3 DNA is TGTGCCAGTAGTATAGATCTCGGCGGGGCCATTACGCAGTATTTT. It encodes CASSIDLGGAITQYF.

The chain carries TRBV6-6 and TRBJ2-7; D unclear. Germline CDR1 and CDR2: MNHNY and SVGAGI (reference sequence). This CDR3 is 13 amino acids long. V dropped 7 bases and J dropped 1 base, with 11 bases sitting between them. CDR3 protein: CASTTGLSYEQYF. The CDR3 DNA follows: TGTGCCAGCACAACGGGTCTGTCCTACGAGCAGTACTTC.

The chain uses TRBV29-1 and TRBJ2-3, with 9 bases fitting TRBD1. The CDR3 covers 13 residues. The germline gives CDR1 SQVTM, CDR2 ANQGSEA. After removal of 7 bases from V and 3 bases from J, the junction contained 5 bases not matched to a gene. The CDR3 reads CSAGQGGTDTQYF. In DNA, the CDR3 is TGCAGCGCGGGACAGGGTGGGACAGATACGCAGTATTTT.

J is TRBJ2-3 and V is TRBV12-5; TRBD2 might be the D (5 bases). This CDR3 has 17 amino acids. Trimming took off 3 bases at V and 0 bases at J, with 16 bases between the two ends. CDR1 and CDR2 (germline): LGHNT, FRNRAP. Here the CDR3 reads CASGLKEGVLSTDTQYF. The CDR3 DNA reads as TGTGCTAGTGGTTTAAAAGAGGGCGTTCTTAGCACAGATACGCAGTATTTT.